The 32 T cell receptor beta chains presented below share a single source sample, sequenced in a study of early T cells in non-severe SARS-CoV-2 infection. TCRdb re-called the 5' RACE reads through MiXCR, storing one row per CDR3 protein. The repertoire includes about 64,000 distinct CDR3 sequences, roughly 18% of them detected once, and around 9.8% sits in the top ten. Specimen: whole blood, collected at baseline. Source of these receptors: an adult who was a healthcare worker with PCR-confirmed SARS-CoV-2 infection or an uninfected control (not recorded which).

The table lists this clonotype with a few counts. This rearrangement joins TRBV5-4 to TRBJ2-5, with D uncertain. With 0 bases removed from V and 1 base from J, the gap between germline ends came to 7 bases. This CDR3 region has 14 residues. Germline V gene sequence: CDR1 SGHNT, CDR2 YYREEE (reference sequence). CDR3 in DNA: TGTGCCAGCAGCTTGGCTTTGGGCCAAGAGACCCAGTACTTC. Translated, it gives CASSLALGQETQYF.

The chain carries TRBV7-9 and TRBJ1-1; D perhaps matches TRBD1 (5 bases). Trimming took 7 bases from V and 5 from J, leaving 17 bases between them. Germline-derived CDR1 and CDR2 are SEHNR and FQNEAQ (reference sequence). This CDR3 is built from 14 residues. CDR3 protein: CASTLAGRETEAFF. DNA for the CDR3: TGTGCCAGCACCCTAGCGGGCAGGGAGACTGAAGCTTTCTTT.

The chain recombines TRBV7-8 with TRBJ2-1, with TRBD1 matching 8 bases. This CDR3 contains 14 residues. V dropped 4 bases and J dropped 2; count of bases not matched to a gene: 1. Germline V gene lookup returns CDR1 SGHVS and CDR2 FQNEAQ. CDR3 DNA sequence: TGTGCCAGCAGCTCGGACAGGGCCTACAATGAGCAGTTCTTC. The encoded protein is CASSSDRAYNEQFF.

The DNA for the CDR3 is TGTGCCAGCACCCCCGGGGGGTATTCCTACGAGCAGTACTTC. Its protein is CASTPGGYSYEQYF. The rearrangement links TRBV7-9 to TRBJ2-7; 7 bases map to TRBD2. Germline V gives CDR1 SEHNR, CDR2 FQNEAQ (reference sequence). Trimming took 7 bases from V and 1 from J; bases not matched to a gene: 7. This CDR3 comprises 14 residues.

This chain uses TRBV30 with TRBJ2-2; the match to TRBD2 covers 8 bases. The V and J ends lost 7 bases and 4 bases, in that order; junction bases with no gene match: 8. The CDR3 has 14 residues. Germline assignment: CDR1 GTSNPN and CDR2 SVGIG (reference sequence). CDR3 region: CALSRGAITGELFF. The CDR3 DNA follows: TGTGCCTTATCGCGGGGGGCGATCACCGGGGAGCTGTTTTTT.

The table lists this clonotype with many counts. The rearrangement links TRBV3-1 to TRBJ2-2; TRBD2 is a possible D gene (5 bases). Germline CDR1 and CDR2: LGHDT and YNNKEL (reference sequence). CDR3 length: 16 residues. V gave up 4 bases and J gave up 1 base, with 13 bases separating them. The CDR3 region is CASSPEGLQNTGELFF. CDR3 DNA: TGTGCCAGCAGCCCAGAAGGACTTCAGAACACCGGGGAGCTGTTTTTT.

The CDR3 DNA reads as TGTGCCAGCAGTGAAAAAAAGGGAAACACCATATATTTT. Translation: CASSEKKGNTIYF. This sequence joins TRBV2 and TRBJ1-3; D unclear. Germline V gene data show CDR1 as SNHLY and CDR2 as FYNNEI. Trimming took off 2 bases at V and 4 bases at J, with 6 bases between the two ends. The length of the CDR3 is 13 residues.

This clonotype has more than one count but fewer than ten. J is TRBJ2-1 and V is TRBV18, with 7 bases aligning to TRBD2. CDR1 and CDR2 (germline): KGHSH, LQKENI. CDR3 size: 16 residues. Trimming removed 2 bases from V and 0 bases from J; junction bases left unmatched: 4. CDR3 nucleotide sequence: TGTGCCAGCTCACCAGAACGCGGGAGCTCCTACAATGAGCAGTTCTTC. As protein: CASSPERGSSYNEQFF.

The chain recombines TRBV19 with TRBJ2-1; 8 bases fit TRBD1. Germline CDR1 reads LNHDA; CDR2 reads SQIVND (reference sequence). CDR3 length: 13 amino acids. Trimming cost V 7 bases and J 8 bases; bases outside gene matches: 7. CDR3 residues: CASNRQGLDEQFF. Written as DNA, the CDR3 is TGTGCCAGTAACCGACAGGGGTTGGATGAGCAGTTCTTC.

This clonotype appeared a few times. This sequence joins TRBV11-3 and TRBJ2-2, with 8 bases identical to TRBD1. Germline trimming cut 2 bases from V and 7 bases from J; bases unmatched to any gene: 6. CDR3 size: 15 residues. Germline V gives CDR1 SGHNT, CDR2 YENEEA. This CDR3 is CASSLSRGHGGELFF. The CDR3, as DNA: TGTGCCAGCAGCTTAAGCAGGGGGCATGGCGGGGAGCTGTTTTTT.

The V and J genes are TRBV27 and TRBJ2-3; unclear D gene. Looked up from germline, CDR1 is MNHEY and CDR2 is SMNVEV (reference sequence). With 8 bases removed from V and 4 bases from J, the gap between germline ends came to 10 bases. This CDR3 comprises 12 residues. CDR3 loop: CASPLDPDTQYF. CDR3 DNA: TGTGCCAGCCCATTAGACCCAGATACGCAGTATTTT.

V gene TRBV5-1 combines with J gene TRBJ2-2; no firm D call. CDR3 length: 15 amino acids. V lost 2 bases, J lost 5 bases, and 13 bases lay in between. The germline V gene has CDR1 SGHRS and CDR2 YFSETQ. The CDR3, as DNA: TGCGCCAGCAGCTTTAGAGACGGGCGGACCGGGGAGCTGTTTTTT. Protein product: CASSFRDGRTGELFF.

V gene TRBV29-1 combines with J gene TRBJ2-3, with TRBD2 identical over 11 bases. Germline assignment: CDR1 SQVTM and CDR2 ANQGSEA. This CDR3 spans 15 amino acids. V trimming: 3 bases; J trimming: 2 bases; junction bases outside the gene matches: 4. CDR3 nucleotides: TGCAGCGTTGAGACTAGCGGGACCTACACAGATACGCAGTATTTT. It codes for CSVETSGTYTDTQYF.

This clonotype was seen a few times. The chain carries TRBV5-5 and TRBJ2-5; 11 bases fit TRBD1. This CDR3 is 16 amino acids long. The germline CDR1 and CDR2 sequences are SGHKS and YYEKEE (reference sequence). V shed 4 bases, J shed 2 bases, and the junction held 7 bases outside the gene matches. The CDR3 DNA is TGTGCCAGCAGCCCGGGGACAGGGGGTTATCAAGAGACCCAGTACTTC. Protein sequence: CASSPGTGGYQETQYF.

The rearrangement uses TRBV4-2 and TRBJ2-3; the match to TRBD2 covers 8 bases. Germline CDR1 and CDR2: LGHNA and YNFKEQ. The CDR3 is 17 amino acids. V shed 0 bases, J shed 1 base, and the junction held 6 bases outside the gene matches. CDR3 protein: CASSQDPRRGGTDTQYF. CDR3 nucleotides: TGTGCCAGCAGCCAAGACCCCCGGCGGGGGGGCACAGATACGCAGTATTTT.

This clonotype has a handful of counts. The CDR3 nucleotides read TGTGCCAGCAGCTCCGGGACTAGCGGGATCAATGAGCAGTTCTTC. Translated, it gives CASSSGTSGINEQFF. The V and J genes are TRBV7-2 and TRBJ2-1; 13 bases map to TRBD2. CDR1 is SGHTA, CDR2 FQGNSA, per germline. The CDR3 totals 15 residues. J gave up 6 bases and V 4 bases, and 3 bases lay outside the gene matches.

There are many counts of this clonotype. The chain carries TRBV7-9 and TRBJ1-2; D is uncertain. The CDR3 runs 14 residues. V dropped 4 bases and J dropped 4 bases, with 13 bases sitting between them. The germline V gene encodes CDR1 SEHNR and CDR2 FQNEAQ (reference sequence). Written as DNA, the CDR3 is TGTGCCAGCAGCTCTCAGCTTGAAGGCTATGGCTACACCTTC. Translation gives CASSSQLEGYGYTF.

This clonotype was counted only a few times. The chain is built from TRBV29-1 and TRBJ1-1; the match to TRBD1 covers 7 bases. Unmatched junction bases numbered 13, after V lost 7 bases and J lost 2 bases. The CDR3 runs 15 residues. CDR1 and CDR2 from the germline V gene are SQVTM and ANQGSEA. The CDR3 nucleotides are TGCAGCGCCGCCGGACAGGCAGGGATTAACACTGAAGCTTTCTTT. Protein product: CSAAGQAGINTEAFF.

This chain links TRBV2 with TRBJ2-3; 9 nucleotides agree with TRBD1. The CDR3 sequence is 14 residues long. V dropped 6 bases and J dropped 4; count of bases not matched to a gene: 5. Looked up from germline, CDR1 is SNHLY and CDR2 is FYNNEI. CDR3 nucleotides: TGTGCCAGCAGGCCACAGGGGGCCCCAGATACGCAGTATTTT. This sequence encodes CASRPQGAPDTQYF.

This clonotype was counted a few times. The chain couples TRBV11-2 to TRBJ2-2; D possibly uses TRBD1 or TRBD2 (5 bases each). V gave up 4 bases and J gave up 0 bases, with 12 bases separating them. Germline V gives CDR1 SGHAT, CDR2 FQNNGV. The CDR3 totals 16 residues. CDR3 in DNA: TGTGCCAGCAGCTCGGGACGCAACACGAACACCGGGGAGCTGTTTTTT. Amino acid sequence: CASSSGRNTNTGELFF.

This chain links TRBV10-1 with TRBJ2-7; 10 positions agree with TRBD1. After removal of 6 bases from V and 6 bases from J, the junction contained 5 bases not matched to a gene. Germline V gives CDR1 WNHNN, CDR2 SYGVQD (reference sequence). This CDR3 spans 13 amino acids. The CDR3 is CASSDRGLSEQYF. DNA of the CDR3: TGCGCCAGCAGCGACAGGGGGCTGAGCGAGCAGTACTTC.

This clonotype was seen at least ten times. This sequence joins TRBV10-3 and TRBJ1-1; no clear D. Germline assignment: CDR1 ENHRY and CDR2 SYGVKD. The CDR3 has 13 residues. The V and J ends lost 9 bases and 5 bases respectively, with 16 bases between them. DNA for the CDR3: TGTGCCATTTGGGGAGGTCGAGGAACTGAAGCTTTCTTT. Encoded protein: CAIWGGRGTEAFF.

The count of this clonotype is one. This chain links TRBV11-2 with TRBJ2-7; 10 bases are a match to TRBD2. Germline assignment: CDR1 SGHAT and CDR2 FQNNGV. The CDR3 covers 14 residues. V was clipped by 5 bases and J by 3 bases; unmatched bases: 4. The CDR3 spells CASSQAGGNYEQYF. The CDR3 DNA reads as TGTGCCAGCAGCCAAGCGGGAGGGAACTACGAGCAGTACTTC.

CDR3 sequence: CASSIFPGAYYEQYF. The CDR3 bases are TGTGCCAGTAGTATATTCCCAGGGGCCTACTACGAGCAGTACTTC. The chain employs TRBV19 and TRBJ2-7, with D possibly being TRBD1 (6 bases). This CDR3 comprises 15 residues. Germline V CDR1 and CDR2: LNHDA, SQIVND (reference sequence). Trimming took off 2 bases at V and 3 bases at J, with 14 bases between the two ends.

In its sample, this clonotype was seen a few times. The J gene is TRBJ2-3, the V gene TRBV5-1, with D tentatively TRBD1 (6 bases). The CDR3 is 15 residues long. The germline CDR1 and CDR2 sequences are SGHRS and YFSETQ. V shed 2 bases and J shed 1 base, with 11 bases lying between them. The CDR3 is CASSLQQGGTDTQYF. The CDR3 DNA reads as TGCGCCAGCAGCTTACAACAGGGCGGCACAGATACGCAGTATTTT.

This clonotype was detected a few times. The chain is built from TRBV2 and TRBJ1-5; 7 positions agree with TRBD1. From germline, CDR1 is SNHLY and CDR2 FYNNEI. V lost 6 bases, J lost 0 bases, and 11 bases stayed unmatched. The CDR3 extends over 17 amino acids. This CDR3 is CASRDRTSSLSNQPQHF. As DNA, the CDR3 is TGTGCCAGCAGGGACAGGACCTCCTCACTTAGCAATCAGCCCCAGCATTTT.

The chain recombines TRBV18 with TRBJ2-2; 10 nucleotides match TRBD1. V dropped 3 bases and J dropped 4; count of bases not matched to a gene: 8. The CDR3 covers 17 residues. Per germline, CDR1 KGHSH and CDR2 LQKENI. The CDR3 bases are TGTGCCAGCTCACCCTCGGGACAGGGGTCGGGCACCGGGGAGCTGTTTTTT. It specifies CASSPSGQGSGTGELFF.

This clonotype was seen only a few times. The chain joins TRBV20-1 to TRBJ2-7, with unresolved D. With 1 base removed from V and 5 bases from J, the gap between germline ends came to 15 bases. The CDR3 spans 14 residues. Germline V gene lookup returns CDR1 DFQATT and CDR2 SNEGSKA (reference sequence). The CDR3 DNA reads TGCAGTGCTAGAGCGCACAGTGATTGGGACGAGCAGTACTTC. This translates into CSARAHSDWDEQYF.

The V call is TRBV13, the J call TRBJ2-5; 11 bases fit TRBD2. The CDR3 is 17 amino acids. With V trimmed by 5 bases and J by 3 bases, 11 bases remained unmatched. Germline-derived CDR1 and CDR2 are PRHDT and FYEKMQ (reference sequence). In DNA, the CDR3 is TGTGCCAGCAGCCCCACTCCCGGGACTAGCGGAGAAGAGACCCAGTACTTC. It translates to CASSPTPGTSGEETQYF.

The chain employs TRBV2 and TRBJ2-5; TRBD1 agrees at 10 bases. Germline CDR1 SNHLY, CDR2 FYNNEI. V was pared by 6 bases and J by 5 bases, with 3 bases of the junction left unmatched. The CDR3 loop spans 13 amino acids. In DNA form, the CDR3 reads TGTGCCAGCAGAGGACAGGGGGATGAGACCCAGTACTTC. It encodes CASRGQGDETQYF.

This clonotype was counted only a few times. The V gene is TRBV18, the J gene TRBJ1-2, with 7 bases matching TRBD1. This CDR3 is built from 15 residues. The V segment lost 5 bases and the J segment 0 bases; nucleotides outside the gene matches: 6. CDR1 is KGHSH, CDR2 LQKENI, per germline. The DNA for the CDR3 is TGTGCCAGCTCATCGGGACAGCGAACTAACTATGGCTACACCTTC. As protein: CASSSGQRTNYGYTF.

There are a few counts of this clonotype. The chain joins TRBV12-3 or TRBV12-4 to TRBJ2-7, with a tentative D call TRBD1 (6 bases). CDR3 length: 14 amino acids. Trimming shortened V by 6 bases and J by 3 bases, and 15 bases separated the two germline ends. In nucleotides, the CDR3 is TGTGCCAGCAGGAGCAGGGGTATCAGCTACGAGCAGTACTTC. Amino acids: CASRSRGISYEQYF.